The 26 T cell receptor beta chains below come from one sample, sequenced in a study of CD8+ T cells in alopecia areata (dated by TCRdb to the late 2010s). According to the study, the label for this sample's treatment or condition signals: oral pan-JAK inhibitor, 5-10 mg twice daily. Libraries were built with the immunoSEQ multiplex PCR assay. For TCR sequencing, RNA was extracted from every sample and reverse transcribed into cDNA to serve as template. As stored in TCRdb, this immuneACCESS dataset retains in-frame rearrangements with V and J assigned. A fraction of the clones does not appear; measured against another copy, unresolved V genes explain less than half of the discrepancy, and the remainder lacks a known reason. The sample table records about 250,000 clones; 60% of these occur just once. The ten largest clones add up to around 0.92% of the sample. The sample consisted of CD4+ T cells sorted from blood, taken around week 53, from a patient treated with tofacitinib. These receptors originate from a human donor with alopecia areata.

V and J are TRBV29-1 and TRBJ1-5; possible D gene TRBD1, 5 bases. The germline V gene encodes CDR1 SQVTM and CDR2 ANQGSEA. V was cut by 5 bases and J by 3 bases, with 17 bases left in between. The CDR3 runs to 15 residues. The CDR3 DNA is TGCAGCGTTCTTTTGTGGGACGATCACAATCAGCCCCAGCATTTT. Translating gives CSVLLWDDHNQPQHF.

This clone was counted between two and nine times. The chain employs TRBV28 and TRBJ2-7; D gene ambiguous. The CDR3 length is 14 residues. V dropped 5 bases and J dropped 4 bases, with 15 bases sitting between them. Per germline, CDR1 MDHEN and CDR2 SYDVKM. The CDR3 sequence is CASSLGLNGYEQYF. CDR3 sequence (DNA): TGTGCCAGCAGTCTCGGATTGAATGGTTACGAGCAGTACTTC.

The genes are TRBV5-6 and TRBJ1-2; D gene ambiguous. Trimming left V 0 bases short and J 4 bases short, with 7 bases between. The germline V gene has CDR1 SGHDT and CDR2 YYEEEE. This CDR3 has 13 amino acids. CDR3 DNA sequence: TGTGCCAGCAGCTTGGCGCAAAGCTATGGCTACACCTTC. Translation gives CASSLAQSYGYTF.

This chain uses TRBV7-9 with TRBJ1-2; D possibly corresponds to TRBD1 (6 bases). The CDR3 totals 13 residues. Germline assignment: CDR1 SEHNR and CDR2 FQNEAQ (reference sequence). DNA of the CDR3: TGTGCAAGTGACAGGTCGGGGGGCTATGGCTACACCTTC. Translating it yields CASDRSGGYGYTF.

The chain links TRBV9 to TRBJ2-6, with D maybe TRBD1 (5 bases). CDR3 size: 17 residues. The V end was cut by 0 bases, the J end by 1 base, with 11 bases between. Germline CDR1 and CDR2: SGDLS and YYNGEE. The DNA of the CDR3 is TGTGCCAGCAGCGTAGGGGGCCCCGATTCTGGGGCCAACGTCCTGACTTTC. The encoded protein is CASSVGGPDSGANVLTF.

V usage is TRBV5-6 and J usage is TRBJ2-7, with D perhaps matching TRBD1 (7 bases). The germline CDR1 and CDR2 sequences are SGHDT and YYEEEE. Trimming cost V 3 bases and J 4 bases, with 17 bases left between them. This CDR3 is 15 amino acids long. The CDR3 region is CASSWGDSPLYEQYF. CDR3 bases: TGTGCCAGCAGCTGGGGGGACAGCCCCTTATACGAGCAGTACTTC.

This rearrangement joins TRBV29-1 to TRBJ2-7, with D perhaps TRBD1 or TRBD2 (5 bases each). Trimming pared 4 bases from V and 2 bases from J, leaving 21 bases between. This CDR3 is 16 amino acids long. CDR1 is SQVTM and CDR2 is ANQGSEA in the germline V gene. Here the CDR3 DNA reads TGCAGCGTTGGAGACACCGGACACGGAGGAACCTACGAGCAGTACTTC. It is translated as CSVGDTGHGGTYEQYF.

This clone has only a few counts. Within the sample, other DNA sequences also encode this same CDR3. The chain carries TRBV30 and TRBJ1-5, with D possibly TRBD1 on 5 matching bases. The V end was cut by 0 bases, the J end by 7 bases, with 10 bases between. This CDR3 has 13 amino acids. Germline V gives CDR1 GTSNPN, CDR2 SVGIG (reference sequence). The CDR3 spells CAWSVQEDQPQHF. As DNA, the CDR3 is TGTGCCTGGAGTGTACAGGAGGACCAGCCCCAGCATTTT.

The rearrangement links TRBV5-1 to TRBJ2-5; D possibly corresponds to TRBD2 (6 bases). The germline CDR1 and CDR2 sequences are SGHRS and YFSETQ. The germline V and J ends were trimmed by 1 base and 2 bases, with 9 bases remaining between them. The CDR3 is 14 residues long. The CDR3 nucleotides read TGCGCCAGCAGCTTGCTAGCGTTACAAGAGACCCAGTACTTC. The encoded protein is CASSLLALQETQYF.

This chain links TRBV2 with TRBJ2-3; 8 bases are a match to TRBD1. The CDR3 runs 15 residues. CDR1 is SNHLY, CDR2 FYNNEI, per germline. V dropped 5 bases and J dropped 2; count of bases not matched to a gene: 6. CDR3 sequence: CASSMDRAATDTQYF. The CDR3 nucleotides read TGTGCCAGCAGTATGGACAGGGCAGCCACAGATACGCAGTATTTT.

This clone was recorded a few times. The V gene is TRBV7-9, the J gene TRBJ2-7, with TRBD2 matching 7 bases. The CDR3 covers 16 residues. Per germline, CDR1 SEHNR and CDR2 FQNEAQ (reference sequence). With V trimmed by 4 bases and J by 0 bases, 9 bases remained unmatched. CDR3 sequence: CASSSYRGGNSYEQYF. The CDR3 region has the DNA TGTGCCAGCAGCTCCTACCGGGGAGGGAACTCCTACGAGCAGTACTTC.

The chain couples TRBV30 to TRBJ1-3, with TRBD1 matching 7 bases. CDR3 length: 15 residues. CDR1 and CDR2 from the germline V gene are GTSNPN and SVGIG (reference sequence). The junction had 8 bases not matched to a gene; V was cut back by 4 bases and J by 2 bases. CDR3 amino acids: CAWKEQGRAGNTIYF. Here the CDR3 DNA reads TGTGCCTGGAAAGAACAGGGGAGAGCTGGAAACACCATATATTTT.

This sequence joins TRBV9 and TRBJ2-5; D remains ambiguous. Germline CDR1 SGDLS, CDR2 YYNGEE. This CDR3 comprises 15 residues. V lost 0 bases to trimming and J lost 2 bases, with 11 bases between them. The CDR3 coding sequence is TGTGCCAGCAGCGTAGAGAATAGTAGGCAAGAGACCCAGTACTTC. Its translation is CASSVENSRQETQYF.

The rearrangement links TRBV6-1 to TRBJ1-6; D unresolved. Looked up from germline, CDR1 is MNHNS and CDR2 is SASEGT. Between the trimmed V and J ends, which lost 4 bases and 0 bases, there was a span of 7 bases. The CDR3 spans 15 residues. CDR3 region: CASSVDISYNSPLHF. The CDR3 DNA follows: TGTGCCAGCAGTGTTGACATCTCCTATAATTCACCCCTCCACTTT.

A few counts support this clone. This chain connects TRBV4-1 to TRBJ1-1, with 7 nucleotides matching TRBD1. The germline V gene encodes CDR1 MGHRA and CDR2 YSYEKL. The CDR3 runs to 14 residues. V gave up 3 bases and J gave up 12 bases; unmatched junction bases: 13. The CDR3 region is CASSQTTGMGIPFF. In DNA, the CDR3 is TGCGCCAGCAGCCAGACGACAGGGATGGGAATTCCTTTCTTT.

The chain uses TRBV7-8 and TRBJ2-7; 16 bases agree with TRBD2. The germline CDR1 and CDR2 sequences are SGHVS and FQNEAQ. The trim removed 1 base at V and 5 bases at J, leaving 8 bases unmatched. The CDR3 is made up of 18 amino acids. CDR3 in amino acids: CASSLVGTSGGAFNEQYF. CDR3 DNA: TGTGCCAGCAGCTTAGTAGGGACTAGCGGGGGGGCCTTCAACGAGCAGTACTTC. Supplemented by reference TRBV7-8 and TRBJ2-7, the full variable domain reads GAGVSQSPRYKVAKRGQDVALRCDPISGHVSLFWYQQALGQGPEFLTYFQNEAQLDKSGLPSDRFFAERPEGSVSTLKIQRTQQEDSAVYLCASSLVGTSGGAFNEQYFGPGTRLTVT.

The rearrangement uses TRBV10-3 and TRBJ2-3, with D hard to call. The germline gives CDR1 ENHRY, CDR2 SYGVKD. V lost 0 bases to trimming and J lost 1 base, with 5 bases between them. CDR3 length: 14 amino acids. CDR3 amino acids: CAISESWRTDTQYF. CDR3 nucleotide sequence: TGTGCCATCAGTGAGTCATGGCGCACAGATACGCAGTATTTT.

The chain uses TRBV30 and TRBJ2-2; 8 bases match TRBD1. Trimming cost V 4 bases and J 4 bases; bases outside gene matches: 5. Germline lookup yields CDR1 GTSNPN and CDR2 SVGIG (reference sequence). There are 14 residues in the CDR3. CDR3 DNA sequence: TGTGCCTGGACCCGACAGGGGCTCACCGGGGAGCTGTTTTTT. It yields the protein CAWTRQGLTGELFF.

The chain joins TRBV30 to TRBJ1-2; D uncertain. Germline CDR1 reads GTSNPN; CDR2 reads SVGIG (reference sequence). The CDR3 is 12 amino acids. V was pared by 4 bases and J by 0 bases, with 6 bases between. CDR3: CAWKHPNYGYTF. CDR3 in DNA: TGTGCCTGGAAGCACCCTAACTATGGCTACACCTTC.

This CDR3 reads CAWSVLGGYGSGANVLTF. CDR3 sequence (DNA): TGTGCCTGGAGTGTACTAGGGGGGTACGGCTCTGGGGCCAACGTCCTGACTTTC. The genes are TRBV30 and TRBJ2-6, with D perhaps being TRBD1 or TRBD2 (6 bases each). The CDR3 covers 18 residues. CDR1 is GTSNPN, CDR2 SVGIG, per germline (reference sequence). Trimming removed 0 bases at V and 0 bases at J, with 15 bases between.

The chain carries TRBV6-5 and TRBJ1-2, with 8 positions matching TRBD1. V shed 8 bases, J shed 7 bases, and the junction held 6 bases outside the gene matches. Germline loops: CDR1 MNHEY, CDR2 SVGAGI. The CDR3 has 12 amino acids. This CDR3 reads CASLQGAGGYTF. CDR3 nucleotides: TGTGCCAGCCTCCAGGGGGCAGGTGGCTACACCTTC.

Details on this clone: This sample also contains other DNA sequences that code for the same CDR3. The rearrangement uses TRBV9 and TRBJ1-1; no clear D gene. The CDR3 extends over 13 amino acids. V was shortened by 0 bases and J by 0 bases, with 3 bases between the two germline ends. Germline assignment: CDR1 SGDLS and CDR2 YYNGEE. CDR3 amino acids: CASSVGMNTEAFF. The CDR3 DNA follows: TGTGCCAGCAGCGTAGGGATGAACACTGAAGCTTTCTTT. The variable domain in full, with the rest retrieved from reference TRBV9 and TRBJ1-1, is DSGVTQTPKHLITATGQRVTLRCSPRSGDLSVYWYQQSLDQGLQFLIQYYNGEERAKGNILERFSAQQFPDLHSELNLSSLELGDSALYFCASSVGMNTEAFFGQGTRLTVV.

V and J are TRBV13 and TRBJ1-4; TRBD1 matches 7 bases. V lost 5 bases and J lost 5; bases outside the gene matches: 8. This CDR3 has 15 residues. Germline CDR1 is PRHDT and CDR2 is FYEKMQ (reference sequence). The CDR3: CASSPAGTANEKLFF. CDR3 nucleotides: TGTGCCAGCAGCCCAGCTGGGACAGCAAATGAAAAACTGTTTTTT.

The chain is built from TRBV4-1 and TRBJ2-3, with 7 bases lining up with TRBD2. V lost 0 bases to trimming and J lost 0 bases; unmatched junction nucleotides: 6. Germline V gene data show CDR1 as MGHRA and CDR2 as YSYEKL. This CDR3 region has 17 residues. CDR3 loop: CASSQEALAISTDTQYF. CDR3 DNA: TGCGCCAGCAGCCAAGAAGCACTAGCGATTAGCACAGATACGCAGTATTTT.

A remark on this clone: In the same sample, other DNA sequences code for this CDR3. CDR3 protein: CAISAGAENSPLHF. The CDR3 nucleotides read TGTGCCATCAGTGCAGGGGCAGAGAATTCACCCCTCCACTTT. The chain combines TRBV10-3 with TRBJ1-6; D may be TRBD1 (6 bases). Germline V gene lookup returns CDR1 ENHRY and CDR2 SYGVKD. Trimming took off 4 bases at V and 7 bases at J, with 11 bases between the two ends. The CDR3 sequence is 14 residues long.

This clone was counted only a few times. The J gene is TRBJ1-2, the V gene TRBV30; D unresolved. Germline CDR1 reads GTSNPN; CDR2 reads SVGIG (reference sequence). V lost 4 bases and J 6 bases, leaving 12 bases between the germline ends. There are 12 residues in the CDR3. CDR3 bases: TGTGCCTGGATTCGGGGATGGGATGGCTACACCTTC. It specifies CAWIRGWDGYTF.